This TCR beta chain was identified during a study of T cells in Graves' hyperthyroidism and ophthalmopathy. RNA transcripts gave rise to amplified TCR beta CDR3 regions. With the HTBI primer set, the TCR CDR3 went through a first round of RT-PCR. MiXCR, applied by TCRdb to the multiplex PCR reads, yields one record per CDR3 protein. The sample comprises approximately 520,000 distinct CDR3 sequences, around 21% of which are singletons, and 26% rests with the top ten. The study excluded patients with uncontrolled infection, other autoimmune disease, pregnancy or lactation. Fresh peripheral blood, 10 ml, yielded the PBMCs. The CDR3 length is 15 residues. Germline CDR1 MNHEY, CDR2 SMNVEV (reference sequence). The V end was cut by 5 bases, the J end by 4 bases, with 18 bases between. Overall study results and limits: A model of 13 V-J pairs discriminated ophthalmopathy from stable hyperthyroidism. Most clonotypes expanded in thyroid above 0.001 were likewise present in blood.

This clonotype has ten or more counts. Its cognate antigen is unknown. The sequencing input was blood. The chain uses TRBV27 and TRBJ2-7, with D perhaps matching TRBD1 (7 bases). The clonotype originates from a man younger than 35 with Graves' hyperthyroidism. CDR3 loop: CASSPIEGAGYEQYF. CDR3 in DNA: TGTGCCAGCAGTCCCATTGAGGGGGCGGGATACGAGCAGTACTTC.